One and the same sample provided the 10 T cell receptor beta chains below, sequenced in a study of metastatic and nonmetastatic thyroid tumors. No treatment had been given to any patient before thyroid surgery. TCRdb reassembled clones from the PCR reads with MiXCR. The sample lists around 9,000 clones, approximately 25% occurring once. Sample: adjacent normal tissue. The receptors stem from a female donor with papillary thyroid cancer or a benign thyroid nodule (not recorded which). Some clones in this sample may be carry-over from other donors' samples.

By share, this clone counts as medium-sized (0.01 to 0.1%). This chain joins TRBV20-1 and TRBJ2-5; D might be TRBD1 (6 bases). Germline values: CDR1 DFQATT, CDR2 SNEGSKA (reference sequence). Trimming removed 8 bases from V and 4 bases from J, with 14 bases in between. This CDR3 has 12 residues. The CDR3 loop reads CSSLQGPETQYF. For the CDR3, the DNA is TGCAGTTCCCTTCAGGGGCCAGAGACCCAGTACTTC.

The rearrangement joins TRBV3-1 to TRBJ1-2; D gene unclear. This CDR3 is built from 15 residues. V lost 4 bases and J lost 4, with 16 bases in between. CDR1 LGHDT and CDR2 YNNKEL come from the germline V gene (reference sequence). CDR3 coding DNA: TGTGCCAGCAGCCTGGCGGTGGGCAGAATCTATGGCTACACCTTC. This gives the protein CASSLAVGRIYGYTF.

This clone showed up just a few times. The chain combines TRBV10-3 with TRBJ1-5; TRBD1 agrees at 7 bases. The CDR3 is 13 amino acids. Germline V lookup: CDR1 ENHRY, CDR2 SYGVKD. V shed 8 bases and J 7 bases; nucleotides not matched to a gene: 8. CDR3 nucleotides: TGTGCCATCGGGGGACAGTCCGGGCAGCCCCAGCATTTT. It encodes CAIGGQSGQPQHF.

The rearrangement uses TRBV5-6 and TRBJ2-5; D gene unclear. V lost 0 bases, J lost 3 bases, and 18 bases lay in between. This CDR3 region has 17 residues. Per the germline V gene, CDR1 is SGHDT and CDR2 is YYEEEE. The CDR3 DNA reads as TGTGCCAGCAGCTTGGATTGCGTAGCTGGAGACGAAGAGACCCAGTACTTC. This gives the protein CASSLDCVAGDEETQYF.

As concerns this clone: Since a much larger clone is just one base distant, this may be a read error. The chain links TRBV7-3 to TRBJ2-3; 11 bases agree with TRBD2. The junction had 11 bases not matched to a gene; V was cut back by 2 bases and J by 4 bases. This CDR3 contains 18 residues. The germline CDR1 and CDR2 sequences are SGHTA and FQGTGA. The CDR3 here is CASSLSLAGGPQADTQYF. The DNA of the CDR3 is TGTGCCAGCAGCTTATCGTTAGCGGGAGGGCCTCAAGCAGATACGCAGTATTTT.

By share of the sample, this clone is medium-sized. The V call is TRBV27, the J call TRBJ2-7; no reliable D call. The CDR3 has 15 residues. Trimming took 6 bases from V and 0 from J, leaving 15 bases between them. Germline CDR1 reads MNHEY; CDR2 reads SMNVEV (reference sequence). The CDR3 here is CASRPRSASSYEQYF. In nucleotides, the CDR3 is TGTGCCAGCAGACCCCGTTCCGCCAGCTCCTACGAGCAGTACTTC.

As for this clone: Germline and junction disagree at one end, which may indicate a read error. The chain is built from TRBV5-1 and TRBJ2-5; D unresolved. This CDR3 has 15 residues. Per germline, CDR1 SGHRS and CDR2 YFSETQ. CDR3 region: CAGSLSPRREDTQYF. The CDR3, as DNA: TGCGCCGGCAGCTTGTCCCCGAGACGAGAAGATACCCAGTACTTC.

At least ten counts were recorded for this clone. The chain uses TRBV30 and TRBJ1-4; 9 nucleotides match TRBD1. Germline CDR1 and CDR2: GTSNPN and SVGIG (reference sequence). V trimming: 0 bases; J trimming: 8 bases; junction bases outside the gene matches: 1. The CDR3 loop spans 13 amino acids. CDR3 protein: CAWSVGTGEKLFF. Here the CDR3 DNA reads TGTGCCTGGAGTGTCGGGACAGGGGAAAAACTGTTTTTT.

This clone is medium-sized in the sample. The chain recombines TRBV5-1 with TRBJ2-1; the match to TRBD2 covers 7 bases. V was clipped by 0 bases and J by 5 bases; unmatched bases: 2. Germline CDR1 SGHRS, CDR2 YFSETQ. CDR3 length: 14 amino acids. The CDR3 coding sequence is TGCGCCAGCAGCTTGGGGGGGGGAGACAATGAGCAGTTCTTC. Its translation is CASSLGGGDNEQFF.

This clone was observed a few times. V is TRBV6-1 and J is TRBJ2-1; TRBD2 agrees at 10 bases. The CDR3 is 16 residues long. V lost 4 bases, J lost 5 bases, and 8 bases stayed unmatched. CDR1 MNHNS and CDR2 SASEGT come from the germline V gene. Here the CDR3 reads CASSASSGSYNNEQFF. The CDR3 DNA sequence: TGTGCCAGCAGTGCTTCTAGCGGGAGTTATAACAATGAGCAGTTCTTC.